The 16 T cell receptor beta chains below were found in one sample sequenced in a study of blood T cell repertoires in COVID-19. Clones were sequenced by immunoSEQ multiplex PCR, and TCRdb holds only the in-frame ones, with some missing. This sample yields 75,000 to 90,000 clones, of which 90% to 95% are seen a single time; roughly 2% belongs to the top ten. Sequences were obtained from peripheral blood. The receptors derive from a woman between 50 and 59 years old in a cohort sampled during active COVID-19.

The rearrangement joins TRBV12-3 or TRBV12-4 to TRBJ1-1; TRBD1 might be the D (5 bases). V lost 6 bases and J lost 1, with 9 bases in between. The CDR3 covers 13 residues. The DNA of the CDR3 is TGTGCCAGCAGCATGACAGAGAACACTGAAGCTTTCTTT. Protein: CASSMTENTEAFF.

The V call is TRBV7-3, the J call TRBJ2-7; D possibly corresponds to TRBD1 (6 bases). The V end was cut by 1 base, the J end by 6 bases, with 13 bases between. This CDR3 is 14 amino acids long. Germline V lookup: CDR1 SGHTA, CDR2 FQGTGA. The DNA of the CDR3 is TGTGCCAGCAGCTTAAAGGACAGCCCAGGCGAGCAGTACTTC. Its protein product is CASSLKDSPGEQYF.

CDR3 bases: TGTGCCAGCAGCTTAGGGCTAGCGGGAGGCGGAGATACGCAGTATTTT. Protein product: CASSLGLAGGGDTQYF. V gene TRBV11-3 combines with J gene TRBJ2-3, with TRBD2 identical over 11 bases. V was pared by 1 base and J by 5 bases, with 5 bases of the junction left unmatched. Per germline, CDR1 SGHNT and CDR2 YENEEA. The CDR3 is 16 amino acids.

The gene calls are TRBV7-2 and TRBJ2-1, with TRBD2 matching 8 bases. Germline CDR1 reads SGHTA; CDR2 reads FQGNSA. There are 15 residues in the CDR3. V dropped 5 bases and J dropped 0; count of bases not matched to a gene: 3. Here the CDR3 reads CASSPSGSSYNEQFF. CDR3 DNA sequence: TGTGCCAGCAGCCCCAGCGGGAGCTCCTACAATGAGCAGTTCTTC.

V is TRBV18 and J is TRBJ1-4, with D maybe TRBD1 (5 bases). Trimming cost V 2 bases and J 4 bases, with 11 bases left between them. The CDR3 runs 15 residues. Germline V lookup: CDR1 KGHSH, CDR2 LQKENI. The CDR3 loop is CASSPVRQLNEKLFF. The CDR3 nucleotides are TGTGCCAGCTCACCAGTGAGACAGCTTAATGAAAAACTGTTTTTT.

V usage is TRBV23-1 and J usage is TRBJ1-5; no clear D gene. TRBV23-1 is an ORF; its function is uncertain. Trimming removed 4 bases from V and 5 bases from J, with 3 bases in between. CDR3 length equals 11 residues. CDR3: CASSPYQPQHF. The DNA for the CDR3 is TGCGCCAGCAGTCCCTATCAGCCCCAGCATTTT.

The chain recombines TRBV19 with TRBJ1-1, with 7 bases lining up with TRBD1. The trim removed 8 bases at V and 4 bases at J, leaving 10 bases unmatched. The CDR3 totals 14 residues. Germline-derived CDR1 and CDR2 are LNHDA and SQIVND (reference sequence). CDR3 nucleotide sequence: TGTGCCAGTCACGGCAGGGGGTGGGTCACTGAAGCTTTCTTT. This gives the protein CASHGRGWVTEAFF.

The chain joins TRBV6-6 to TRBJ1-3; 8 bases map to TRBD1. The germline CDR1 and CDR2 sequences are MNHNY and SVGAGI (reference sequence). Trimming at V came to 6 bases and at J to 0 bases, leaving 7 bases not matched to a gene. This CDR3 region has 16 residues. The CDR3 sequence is CASRPAGTGSGNTIYF. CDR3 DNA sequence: TGTGCCAGCAGACCCGCCGGGACAGGCTCTGGAAACACCATATATTTT.

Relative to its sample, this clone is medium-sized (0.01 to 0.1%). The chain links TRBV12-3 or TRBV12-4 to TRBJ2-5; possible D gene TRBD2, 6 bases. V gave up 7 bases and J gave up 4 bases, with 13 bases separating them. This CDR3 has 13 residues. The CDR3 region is CASIVFGGETQYF. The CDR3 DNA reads TGTGCCAGCATTGTCTTCGGGGGAGAGACCCAGTACTTC.

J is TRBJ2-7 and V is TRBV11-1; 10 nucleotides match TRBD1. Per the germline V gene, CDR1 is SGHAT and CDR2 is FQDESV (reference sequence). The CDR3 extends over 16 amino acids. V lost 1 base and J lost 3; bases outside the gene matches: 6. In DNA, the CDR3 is TGTGCCAGCAGCTTAGGTCGGACAGGGGGTATCTACGAGCAGTACTTC. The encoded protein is CASSLGRTGGIYEQYF. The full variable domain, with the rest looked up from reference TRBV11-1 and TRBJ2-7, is EAEVAQSPRYKITEKSQAVAFWCDPISGHATLYWYRQILGQGPELLVQFQDESVVDDSQLPKDRFSAERLKGVDSTLKIQPAELGDSAMYLCASSLGRTGGIYEQYFGPGTRLTVT.

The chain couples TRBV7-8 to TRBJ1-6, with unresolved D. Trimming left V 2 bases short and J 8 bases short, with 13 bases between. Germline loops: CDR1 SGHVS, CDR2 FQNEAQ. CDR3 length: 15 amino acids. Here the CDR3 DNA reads TGTGCCAGCAGCTTAACAGAACCTTTTGATTCACCCCTCCACTTT. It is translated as CASSLTEPFDSPLHF.

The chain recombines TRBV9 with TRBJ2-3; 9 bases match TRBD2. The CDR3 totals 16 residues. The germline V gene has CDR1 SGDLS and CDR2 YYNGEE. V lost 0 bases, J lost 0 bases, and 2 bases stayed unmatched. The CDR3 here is CASSVVSGGSTDTQYF. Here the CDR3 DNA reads TGTGCCAGCAGCGTAGTTAGCGGGGGTAGCACAGATACGCAGTATTTT.

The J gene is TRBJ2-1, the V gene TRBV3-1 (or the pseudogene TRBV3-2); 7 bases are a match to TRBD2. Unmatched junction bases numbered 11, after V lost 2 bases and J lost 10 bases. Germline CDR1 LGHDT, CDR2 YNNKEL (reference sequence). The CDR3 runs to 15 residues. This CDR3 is CASSQRTRTLDEQFF. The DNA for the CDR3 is TGTGCCAGCAGCCAACGGACTAGGACCTTGGACGAGCAGTTCTTC.

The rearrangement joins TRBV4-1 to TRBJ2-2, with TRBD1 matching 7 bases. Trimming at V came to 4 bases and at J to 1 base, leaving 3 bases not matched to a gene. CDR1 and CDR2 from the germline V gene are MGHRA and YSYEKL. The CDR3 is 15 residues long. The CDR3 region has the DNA TGCGCCAGCAGCCCGACAGGGATGAACACCGGGGAGCTGTTTTTT. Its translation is CASSPTGMNTGELFF.

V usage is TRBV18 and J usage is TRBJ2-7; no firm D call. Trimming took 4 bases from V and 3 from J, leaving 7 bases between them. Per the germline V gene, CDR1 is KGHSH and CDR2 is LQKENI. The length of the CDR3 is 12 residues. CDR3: CASSLANYEQYF. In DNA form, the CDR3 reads TGTGCCAGCTCACTAGCTAACTACGAGCAGTACTTC.

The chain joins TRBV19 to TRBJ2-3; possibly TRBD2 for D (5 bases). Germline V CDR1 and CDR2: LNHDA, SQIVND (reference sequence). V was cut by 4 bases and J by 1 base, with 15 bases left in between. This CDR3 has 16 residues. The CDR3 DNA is TGTGCCAGTAGTAATGGCCCTAGCCGACGCACAGATACGCAGTATTTT. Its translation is CASSNGPSRRTDTQYF. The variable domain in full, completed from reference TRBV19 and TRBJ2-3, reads DGGITQSPKYLFRKEGQNVTLSCEQNLNHDAMYWYRQDPGQGLRLIYYSQIVNDFQKGDIAEGYSVSREKKESFPLTVTSAQKNPTAFYLCASSNGPSRRTDTQYFGPGTRLTVL.